This TCR beta chain was sequenced for a study of cytomegalovirus exposure and HLA in healthy donors (TCRdb year 2017). For the wider study: A later analysis indicated that the 90 to 150 validation repertoires were generated on the platform also employed for the approximately 700 repertoires of the first cohort. The aim of the study was to test whether cataloging public T cell receptors could identify signatures of past pathogen exposure. Besides the first cohort of under 700 subjects, a separate validation cohort made up of 95 to 150 different subjects was used. High-throughput TCR immunosequencing, statistical association of individual TCRs with disease status, and machine learning were combined to predict cytomegalovirus infection status.

What the work shows at the level of the full study, not this receptor alone: A later analysis had no HLA typing for the validation cohort, so co-occurrence there was scored across all 120 or so repertoires. Cytomegalovirus status was reported to be diagnosed by the classifier with high specificity and sensitivity in both the original and validation cohorts. The authors suggested that the approach could potentially be generalized to other disease states and immunological phenotypes. Subsequent analysis determined that TCRs grouped into clusters in the first cohort also showed a tendency toward co-occurrence across the 120 or so validation repertoires, and 94% of cluster scores exceeded 0. The study gave a list of 150 to 200 TCR beta chains associated with cytomegalovirus. In vitro tests confirmed that a few of the cytomegalovirus-associated TCR beta chains recognize cytomegalovirus antigens. Across donors, most TCR sequences were observed very rarely, whereas some public TCRs were present in many individuals.

On this clone itself: Its antigen is not yet known. Qualities for individual bases were not recorded, and no much larger clone is one base off.

Donors formed part of the validation cohort, which comprised 120 subjects and was distinct from the first cohort of 666 subjects. The CDR3 covers 13 residues, taking in both the cysteine and the phenylalanine. Left in the record is the CDR3 DNA by itself, 39 bases read in frame from the first base. The junction shows trimming of 1 base on V and 4 bases on J, plus 7 bases between the germline ends. As encoded in the germline V gene, CDR1 is SGHVS while CDR2 is FQNEAQ. Libraries were built with the immunoSEQ multiplex PCR assay. The paper's data handling went like this. A statistical classification framework was developed to diagnose cytomegalovirus status using the catalog of TCR beta chain sequences. TCRdb limited this immuneACCESS table to in-frame rearrangements with V and J called. A share of clones is missing; checked studies link under half to unresolved V genes, and the rest is unexplained. That table gives V, J and clone size, and the DNA gave D and trimming. The sample table shows 90,000 to 150,000 clones, and roughly nine tenths are seen once. In total, the top ten clones hold about 4% of the sample.

This TCR was sampled from a man aged 18 to 35 in good health and CMV-seropositive. The chain uses TRBV7-8 and TRBJ2-5; D gene: possibly TRBD1, on 5 matching bases. The sequenced sample was PBMCs. The DNA sequence is TGTGCCAGCAGCTTAGGACAGTTAGAGACCCAGTACTTC. It translates as CASSLGQLETQYF.